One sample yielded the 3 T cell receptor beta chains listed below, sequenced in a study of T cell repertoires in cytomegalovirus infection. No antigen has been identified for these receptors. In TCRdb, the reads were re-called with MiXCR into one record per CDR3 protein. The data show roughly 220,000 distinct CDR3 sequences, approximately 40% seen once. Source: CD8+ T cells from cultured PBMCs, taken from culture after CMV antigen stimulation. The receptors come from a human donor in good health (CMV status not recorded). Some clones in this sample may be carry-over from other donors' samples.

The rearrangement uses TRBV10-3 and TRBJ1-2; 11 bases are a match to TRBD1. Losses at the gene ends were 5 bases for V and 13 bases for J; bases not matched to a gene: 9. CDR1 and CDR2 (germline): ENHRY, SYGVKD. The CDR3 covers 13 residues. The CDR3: CAISIGQGAASTF. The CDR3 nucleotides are TGTGCCATCAGTATAGGACAGGGGGCAGCTTCCACCTTC.

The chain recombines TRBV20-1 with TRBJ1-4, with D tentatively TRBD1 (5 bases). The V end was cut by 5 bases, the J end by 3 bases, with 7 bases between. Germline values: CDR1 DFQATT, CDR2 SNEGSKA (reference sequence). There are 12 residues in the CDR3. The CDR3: CSAPGPNEKLFF. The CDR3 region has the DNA TGCAGTGCTCCGGGGCCTAATGAAAAACTGTTTTTT.

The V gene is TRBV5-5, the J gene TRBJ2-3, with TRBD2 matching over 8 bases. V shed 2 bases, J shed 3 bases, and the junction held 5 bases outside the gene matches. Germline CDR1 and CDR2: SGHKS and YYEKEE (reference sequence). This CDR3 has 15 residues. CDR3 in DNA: TGTGCCAGCAGCTTCCCGGGACTAGATACAGATACGCAGTATTTT. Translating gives CASSFPGLDTDTQYF.